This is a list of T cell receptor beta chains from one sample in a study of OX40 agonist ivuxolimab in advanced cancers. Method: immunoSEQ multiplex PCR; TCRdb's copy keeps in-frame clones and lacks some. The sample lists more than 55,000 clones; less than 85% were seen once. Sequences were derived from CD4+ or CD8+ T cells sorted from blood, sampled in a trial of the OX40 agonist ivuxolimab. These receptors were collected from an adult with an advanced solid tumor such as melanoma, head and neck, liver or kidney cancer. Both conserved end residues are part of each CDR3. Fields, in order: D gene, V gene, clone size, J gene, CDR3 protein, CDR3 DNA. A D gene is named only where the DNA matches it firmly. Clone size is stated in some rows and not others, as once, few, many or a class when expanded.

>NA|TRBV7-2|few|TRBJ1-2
CASSLGLTSGYTF
TGTGCCAGCAGCTTAGGGTTGACTAGCGGCTACACCTTC
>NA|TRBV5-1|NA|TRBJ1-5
CASSLDGGGQPQHF
TGCGCCAGCAGCTTGGATGGAGGGGGTCAGCCCCAGCATTTT
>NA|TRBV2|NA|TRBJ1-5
CASSEFGGGQPQHF
TGTGCCAGCAGTGAATTTGGGGGGGGACAGCCCCAGCATTTT
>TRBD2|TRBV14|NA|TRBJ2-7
CASSQRGGYEQYF
TGTGCCAGCAGCCAGCGGGGGGGCTACGAGCAGTACTTC
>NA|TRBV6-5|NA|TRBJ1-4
CASSYGRQTDNEKLFF
TGTGCCAGCAGTTACGGACGACAGACCGATAATGAAAAACTGTTTTTT
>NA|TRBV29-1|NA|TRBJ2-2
CSARVNTGELFF
TGCAGCGCCAGGGTGAACACCGGGGAGCTGTTTTTT
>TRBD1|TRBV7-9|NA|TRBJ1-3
CASSLPDRGDMPIYF
TGTGCCAGCAGCTTACCGGACAGGGGTGACATGCCCATATATTTT
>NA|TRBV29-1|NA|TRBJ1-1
CSVEGTGLNTEAFF
TGCAGCGTCGAAGGTACAGGGTTGAACACTGAAGCTTTCTTT
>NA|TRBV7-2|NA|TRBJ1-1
CASSLGPVGLFEAFF
TGTGCCAGCAGCTTAGGTCCCGTTGGCCTATTTGAAGCTTTCTTT
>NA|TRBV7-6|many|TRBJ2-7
CASSLASSGYEQYF
TGTGCCAGCAGCTTAGCTTCGTCCGGTTACGAGCAGTACTTC
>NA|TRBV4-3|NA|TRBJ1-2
CASSQARRDYGYTF
TGCGCCAGCAGCCAGGCCCGGAGGGACTATGGCTACACCTTC
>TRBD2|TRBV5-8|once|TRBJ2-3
CASSSLGGGAKDTQYF
TGTGCCAGCAGCAGTCTGGGCGGGGGGGCCAAAGATACGCAGTATTTT
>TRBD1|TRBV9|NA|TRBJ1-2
CASSVARQGNYGYTF
TGTGCCAGCAGCGTAGCCCGACAGGGGAACTATGGCTACACCTTC
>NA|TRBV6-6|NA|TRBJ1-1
CATSMFGSGYTEAFF
TGTGCCACCTCTATGTTTGGCAGCGGTTACACTGAAGCTTTCTTT
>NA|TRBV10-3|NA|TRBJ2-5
CAISESRAETQYF
TGTGCCATCAGTGAGTCACGAGCAGAGACCCAGTACTTC
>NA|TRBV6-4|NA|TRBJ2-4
CASSQDSKNIQYF
TGTGCCAGCAGCCAGGACAGTAAAAACATTCAGTACTTC
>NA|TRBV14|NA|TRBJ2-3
CASSQDRALVLF
TGTGCCAGCAGCCAAGATCGGGCTCTAGTCCTTTTT
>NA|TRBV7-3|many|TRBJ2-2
CASSYGTGELFF
TGTGCCAGCAGCTACGGTACCGGGGAGCTGTTTTTT
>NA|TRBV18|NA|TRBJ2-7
CASSPQGLEQYF
TGTGCCAGCTCACCGCAGGGTCTCGAGCAGTACTTC
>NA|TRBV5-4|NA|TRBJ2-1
CASSLDVTSVNEQFF
TGTGCCAGCAGCTTGGATGTGACTAGTGTCAATGAGCAGTTCTTC
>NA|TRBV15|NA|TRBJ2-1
CATSRERTVAYEQFF
TGTGCCACCAGCAGAGAGAGGACAGTTGCCTATGAGCAGTTCTTC
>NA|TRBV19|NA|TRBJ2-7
CASSPQGAGGEQYF
TGTGCCAGTAGTCCGCAAGGGGCGGGTGGCGAGCAGTACTTC
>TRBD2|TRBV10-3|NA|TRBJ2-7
CAISESPSGSNEQYF
TGTGCCATCAGTGAGTCGCCTAGCGGGAGTAACGAGCAGTACTTC
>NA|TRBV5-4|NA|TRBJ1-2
CASSFGGGGGYTF
TGTGCCAGCAGCTTCGGCGGCGGGGGGGGCTACACCTTC
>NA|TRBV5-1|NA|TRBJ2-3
CASSLVVRTTDTQYF
TGCGCCAGCAGCTTGGTGGTCAGAACGACAGATACGCAGTATTTT
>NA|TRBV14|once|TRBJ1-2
CASSQQKGSNWGYTF
TGTGCCAGCAGCCAACAGAAGGGATCCAACTGGGGCTACACCTTC
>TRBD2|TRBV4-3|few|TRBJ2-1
CASSQGPGGTSGKNEQFF
TGCGCCAGCAGCCAAGGACCCGGTGGGACTAGCGGGAAGAATGAGCAGTTCTTC
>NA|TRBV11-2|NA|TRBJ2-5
CASSSRARVQETQYF
TGTGCCAGCAGCTCCCGTGCCCGGGTCCAAGAGACCCAGTACTTC
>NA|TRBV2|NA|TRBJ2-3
CASTAQGGAGDTQYF
TGTGCCAGCACCGCCCAGGGGGGGGCCGGGGATACGCAGTATTTT
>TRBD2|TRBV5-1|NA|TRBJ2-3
CASSVAGGRTDTQYF
TGCGCCAGCAGCGTGGCGGGGGGGCGCACAGATACGCAGTATTTT
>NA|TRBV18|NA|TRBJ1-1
CASSPPVSGWNTEAFF
TGTGCCAGCTCACCACCAGTGTCAGGGTGGAACACTGAAGCTTTCTTT
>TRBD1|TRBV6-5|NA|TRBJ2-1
CASSYSGTGVGDEQFF
TGTGCCAGCAGTTACTCCGGGACAGGGGTAGGGGATGAGCAGTTCTTC
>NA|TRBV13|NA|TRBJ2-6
CASSSDSSGANVLTF
TGTGCCAGCAGCTCGGACAGTTCTGGGGCCAACGTCCTGACTTTC
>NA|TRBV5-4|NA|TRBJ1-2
CAITRTGIDGYTF
TGTGCCATCACTAGAACAGGAATTGATGGCTACACCTTC
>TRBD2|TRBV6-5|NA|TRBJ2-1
CASSEGTTYNEQFF
TGTGCCAGCAGCGAGGGGACTACCTACAATGAGCAGTTCTTC
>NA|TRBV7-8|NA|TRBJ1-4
CASSLNVQGLGKLFF
TGTGCCAGCAGCTTAAATGTGCAGGGCTTAGGAAAACTGTTTTTT
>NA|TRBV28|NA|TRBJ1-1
CASSLSTGNLLNTEAFF
TGTGCCAGCAGTTTGTCTACAGGGAACCTTTTAAACACTGAAGCTTTCTTT
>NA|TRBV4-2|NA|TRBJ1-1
CASSTPDTEAFF
TGTGCCAGCAGCACACCGGACACTGAAGCTTTCTTT
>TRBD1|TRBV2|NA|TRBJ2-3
CASSDLAGGEYSTDTQYF
TGTGCCAGCAGTGATTTGGCAGGGGGTGAATATAGTACAGATACGCAGTATTTT
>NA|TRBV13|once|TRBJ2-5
CASSLGWETQYF
TGTGCCAGCAGCTTAGGCTGGGAGACCCAGTACTTC
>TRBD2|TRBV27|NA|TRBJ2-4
CASSLAGGLAKNIQYF
TGTGCCAGCAGTTTAGCGGGAGGGCTCGCCAAAAACATTCAGTACTTC
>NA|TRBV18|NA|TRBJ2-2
CASSPPTGATGELFF
TGTGCCAGCTCACCACCGACGGGGGCTACCGGGGAGCTGTTTTTT
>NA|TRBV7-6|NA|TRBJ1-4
CASSPSGTPGELFF
TGTGCCAGCAGTCCTAGTGGCACGCCGGGGGAACTGTTTTTT
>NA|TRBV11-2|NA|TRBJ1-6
CASSSTGAALHF
TGTGCCAGCAGCTCGACGGGGGCAGCCCTCCACTTT
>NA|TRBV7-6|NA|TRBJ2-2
CASSPQRSRDTGELFF
TGTGCCAGCAGCCCCCAAAGGAGTCGGGACACCGGGGAGCTGTTTTTT
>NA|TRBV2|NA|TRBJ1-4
CASRTNINEKLFF
TGTGCCAGCAGAACAAACATTAATGAAAAACTGTTTTTT
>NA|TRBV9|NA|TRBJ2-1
CASSVEGSYNEQFF
TGTGCCAGCAGCGTAGAAGGCAGTTACAATGAGCAGTTCTTC
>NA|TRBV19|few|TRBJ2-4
CASSIALIAKNIQYF
TGTGCCAGTAGTATAGCTCTTATAGCCAAAAACATTCAGTACTTC